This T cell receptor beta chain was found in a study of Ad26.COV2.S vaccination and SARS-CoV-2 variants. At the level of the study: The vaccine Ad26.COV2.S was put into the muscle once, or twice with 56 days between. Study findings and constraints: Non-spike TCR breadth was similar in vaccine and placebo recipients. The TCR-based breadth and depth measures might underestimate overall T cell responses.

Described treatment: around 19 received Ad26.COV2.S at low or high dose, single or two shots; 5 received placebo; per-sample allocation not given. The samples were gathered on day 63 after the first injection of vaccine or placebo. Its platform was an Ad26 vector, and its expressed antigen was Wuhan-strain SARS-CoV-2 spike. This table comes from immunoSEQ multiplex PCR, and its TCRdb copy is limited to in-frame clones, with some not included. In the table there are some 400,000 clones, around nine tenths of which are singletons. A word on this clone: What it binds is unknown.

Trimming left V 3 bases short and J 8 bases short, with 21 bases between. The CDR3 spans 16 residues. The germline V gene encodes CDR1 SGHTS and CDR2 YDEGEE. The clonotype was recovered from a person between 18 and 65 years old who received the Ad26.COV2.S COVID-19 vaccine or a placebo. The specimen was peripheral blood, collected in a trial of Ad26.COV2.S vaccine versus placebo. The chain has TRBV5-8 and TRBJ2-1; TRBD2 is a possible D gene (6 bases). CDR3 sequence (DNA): TGTGCCAGCAGCTCCAAACTAGCCCCGAGGGGCGATGAGCAGTTCTTC. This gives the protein CASSSKLAPRGDEQFF.